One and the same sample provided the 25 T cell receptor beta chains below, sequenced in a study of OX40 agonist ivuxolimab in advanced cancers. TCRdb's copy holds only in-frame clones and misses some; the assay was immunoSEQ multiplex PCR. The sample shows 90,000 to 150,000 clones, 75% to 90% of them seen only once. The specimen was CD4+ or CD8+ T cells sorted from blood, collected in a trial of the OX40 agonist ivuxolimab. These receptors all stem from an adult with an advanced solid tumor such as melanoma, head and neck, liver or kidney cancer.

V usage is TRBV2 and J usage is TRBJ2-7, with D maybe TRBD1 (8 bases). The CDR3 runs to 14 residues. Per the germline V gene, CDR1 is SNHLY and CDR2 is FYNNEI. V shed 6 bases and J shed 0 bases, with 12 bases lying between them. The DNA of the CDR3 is TGTGCCAGCAGAGCGGGACAGGTCTCCTACGAGCAGTACTTC. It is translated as CASRAGQVSYEQYF.

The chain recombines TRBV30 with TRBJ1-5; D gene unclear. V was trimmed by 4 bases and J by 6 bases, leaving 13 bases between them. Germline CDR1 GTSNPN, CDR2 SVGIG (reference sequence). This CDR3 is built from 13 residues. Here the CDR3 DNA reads TGTGCCTGGACCACCTCAAAGGGTCAGCCCCAGCATTTT. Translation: CAWTTSKGQPQHF.

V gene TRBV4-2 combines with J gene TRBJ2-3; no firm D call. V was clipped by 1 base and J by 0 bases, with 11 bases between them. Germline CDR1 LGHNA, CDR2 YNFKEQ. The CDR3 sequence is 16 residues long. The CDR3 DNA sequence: TGTGCCAGCAGCCAAGCCCCCCCCGTAAGCACAGATACGCAGTATTTT. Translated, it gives CASSQAPPVSTDTQYF.

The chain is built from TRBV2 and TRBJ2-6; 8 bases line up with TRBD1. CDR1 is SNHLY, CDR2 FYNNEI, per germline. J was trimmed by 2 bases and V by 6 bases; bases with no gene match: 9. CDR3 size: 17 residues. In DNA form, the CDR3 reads TGTGCCAGCAGGGGAGGACAGGGAAGGGCTGGGGCCAACGTCCTGACTTTC. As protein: CASRGGQGRAGANVLTF. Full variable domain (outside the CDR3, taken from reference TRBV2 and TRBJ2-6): EPEVTQTPSHQVTQMGQEVILRCVPISNHLYFYWYRQILGQKVEFLVSFYNNEISEKSEIFDDQFSVERPDGSNFTLKIRSTKLEDSAMYFCASRGGQGRAGANVLTFGAGSRLTVL.

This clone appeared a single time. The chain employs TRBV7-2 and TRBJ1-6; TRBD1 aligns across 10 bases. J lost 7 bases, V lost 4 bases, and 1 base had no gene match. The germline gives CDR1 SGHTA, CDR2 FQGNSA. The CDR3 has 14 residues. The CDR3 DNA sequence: TGTGCCAGCAGCTCGGGACAGGGGAATTCACCCCTCCACTTT. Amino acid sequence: CASSSGQGNSPLHF.

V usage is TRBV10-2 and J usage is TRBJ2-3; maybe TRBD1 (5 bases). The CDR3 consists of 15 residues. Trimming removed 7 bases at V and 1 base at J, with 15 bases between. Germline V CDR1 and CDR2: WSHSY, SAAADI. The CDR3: CASTTRVGGTDTQYF. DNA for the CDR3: TGCGCCAGCACCACCAGGGTAGGGGGCACAGATACGCAGTATTTT.

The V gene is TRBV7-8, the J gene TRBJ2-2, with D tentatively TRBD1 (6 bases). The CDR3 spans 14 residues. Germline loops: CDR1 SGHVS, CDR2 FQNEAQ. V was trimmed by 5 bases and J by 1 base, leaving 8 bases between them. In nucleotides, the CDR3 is TGTGCCAGCAGCCCGACAGGGAACACCGGGGAGCTGTTTTTT. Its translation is CASSPTGNTGELFF.

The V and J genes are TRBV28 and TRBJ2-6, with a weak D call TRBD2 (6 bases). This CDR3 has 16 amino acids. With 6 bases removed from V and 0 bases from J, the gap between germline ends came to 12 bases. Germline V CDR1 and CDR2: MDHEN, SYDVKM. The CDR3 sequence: CASSLYGSSGANVLTF. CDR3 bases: TGTGCCAGCAGCCTATACGGGAGCTCTGGGGCCAACGTCCTGACTTTC.

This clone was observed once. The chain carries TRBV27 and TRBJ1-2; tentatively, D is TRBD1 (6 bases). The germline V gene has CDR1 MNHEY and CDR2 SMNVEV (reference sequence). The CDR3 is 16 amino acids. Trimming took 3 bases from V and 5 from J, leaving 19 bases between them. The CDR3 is CASSFGDGGNSYGYTF. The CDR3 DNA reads TGTGCCAGCAGTTTTGGGGATGGGGGCAACTCTTATGGCTACACCTTC.

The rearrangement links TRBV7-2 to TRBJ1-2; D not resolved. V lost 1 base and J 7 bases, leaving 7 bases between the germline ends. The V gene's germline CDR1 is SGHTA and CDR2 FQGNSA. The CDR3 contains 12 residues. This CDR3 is CASSLDGLGYTF. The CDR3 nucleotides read TGTGCCAGCAGCTTAGATGGTCTTGGCTACACCTTC.

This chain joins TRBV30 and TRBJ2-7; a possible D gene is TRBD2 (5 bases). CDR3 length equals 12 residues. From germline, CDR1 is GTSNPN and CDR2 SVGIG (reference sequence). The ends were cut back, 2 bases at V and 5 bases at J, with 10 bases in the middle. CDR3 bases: TGTGCCTGGAGTTACGGAGGACACGAGCAGTACTTC. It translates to CAWSYGGHEQYF. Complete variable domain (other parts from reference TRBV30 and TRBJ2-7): SQTIHQWPATLVQPVGSPLSLECTVEGTSNPNLYWYRQAAGRGLQLLFYSVGIGQISSEVPQNLSASRPQDRQFILSSKKLLLSDSGFYLCAWSYGGHEQYFGPGTRLTVT.

This CDR3 reads CASGRGGVNTEAFF. CDR3 nucleotide sequence: TGTGCCAGCGGAAGAGGGGGGGTGAACACTGAAGCTTTCTTT. This sequence joins TRBV2 and TRBJ1-1, with a tentative D call TRBD1 (6 bases). The CDR3 has 14 amino acids. Germline V gives CDR1 SNHLY, CDR2 FYNNEI. V lost 8 bases, J lost 0 bases, and 13 bases lay in between.

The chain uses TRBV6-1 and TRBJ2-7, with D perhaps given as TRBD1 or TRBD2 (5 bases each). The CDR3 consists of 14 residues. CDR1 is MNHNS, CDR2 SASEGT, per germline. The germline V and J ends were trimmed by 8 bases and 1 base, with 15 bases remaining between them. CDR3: CASRVGDGSYEQYF. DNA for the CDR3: TGTGCCAGCCGCGTAGGGGACGGATCCTACGAGCAGTACTTC.

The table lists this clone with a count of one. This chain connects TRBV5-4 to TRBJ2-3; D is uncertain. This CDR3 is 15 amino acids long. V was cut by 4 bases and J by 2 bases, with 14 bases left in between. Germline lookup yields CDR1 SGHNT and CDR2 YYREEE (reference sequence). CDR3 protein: CASSPESRVTDTQYF. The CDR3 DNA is TGTGCCAGCAGCCCGGAGAGTAGGGTCACAGATACGCAGTATTTT.

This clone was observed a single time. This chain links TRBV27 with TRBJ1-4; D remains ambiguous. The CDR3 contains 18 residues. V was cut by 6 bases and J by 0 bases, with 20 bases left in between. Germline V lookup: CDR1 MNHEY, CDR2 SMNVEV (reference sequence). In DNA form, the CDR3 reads TGTGCCAGCAGGCGGACGGCACCTACCTATCCAACTAATGAAAAACTGTTTTTT. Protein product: CASRRTAPTYPTNEKLFF.

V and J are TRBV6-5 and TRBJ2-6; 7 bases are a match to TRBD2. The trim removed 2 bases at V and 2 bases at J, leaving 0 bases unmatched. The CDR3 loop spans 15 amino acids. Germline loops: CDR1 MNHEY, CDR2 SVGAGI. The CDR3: CASSYGGAGANVLTF. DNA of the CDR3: TGTGCCAGCAGTTACGGGGGGGCTGGGGCCAACGTCCTGACTTTC.

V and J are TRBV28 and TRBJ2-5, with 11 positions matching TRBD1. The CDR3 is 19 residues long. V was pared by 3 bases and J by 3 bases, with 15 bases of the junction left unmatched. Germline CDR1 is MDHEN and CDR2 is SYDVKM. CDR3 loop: CASSLVRGQGARFEETQYF. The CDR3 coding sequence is TGTGCCAGCAGTTTGGTTCGCGGACAGGGGGCCCGCTTCGAAGAGACCCAGTACTTC.

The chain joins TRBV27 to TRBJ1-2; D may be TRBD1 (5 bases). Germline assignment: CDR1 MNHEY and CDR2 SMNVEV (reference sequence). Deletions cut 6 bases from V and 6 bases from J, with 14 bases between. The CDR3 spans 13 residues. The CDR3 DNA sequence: TGTGCCAGCAGGGGGCAGGCGATGAATGGCTACACCTTC. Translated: CASRGQAMNGYTF.

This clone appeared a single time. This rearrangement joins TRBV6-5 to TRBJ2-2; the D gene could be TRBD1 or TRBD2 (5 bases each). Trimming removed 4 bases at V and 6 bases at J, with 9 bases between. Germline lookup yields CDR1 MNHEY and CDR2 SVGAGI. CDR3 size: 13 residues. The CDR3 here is CASSFGGAGELFF. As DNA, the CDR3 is TGTGCCAGCAGTTTTGGGGGTGCCGGGGAGCTGTTTTTT.

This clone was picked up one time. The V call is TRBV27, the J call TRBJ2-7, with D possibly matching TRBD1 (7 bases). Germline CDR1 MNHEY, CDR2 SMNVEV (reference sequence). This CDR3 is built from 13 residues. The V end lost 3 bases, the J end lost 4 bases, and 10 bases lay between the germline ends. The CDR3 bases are TGTGCCAGCAGTTTTCAGGGGGGTTACGAGCAGTACTTC. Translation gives CASSFQGGYEQYF.

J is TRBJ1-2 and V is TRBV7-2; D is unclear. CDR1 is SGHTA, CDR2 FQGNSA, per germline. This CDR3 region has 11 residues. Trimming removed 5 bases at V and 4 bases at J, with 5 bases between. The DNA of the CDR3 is TGTGCCAGCAGCAGACGCTATGGCTACACCTTC. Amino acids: CASSRRYGYTF.

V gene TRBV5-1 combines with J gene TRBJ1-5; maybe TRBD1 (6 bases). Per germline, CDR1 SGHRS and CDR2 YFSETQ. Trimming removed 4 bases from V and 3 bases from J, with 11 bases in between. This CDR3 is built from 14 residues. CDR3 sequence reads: CASSPDSPNQPQHF. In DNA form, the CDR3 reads TGCGCCAGCAGCCCGGACAGTCCCAATCAGCCCCAGCATTTT.

The CDR3 spells CASSLTTSDGSGNTIYF. In DNA, the CDR3 is TGTGCCAGCAGCCTCACAACTTCCGACGGCTCTGGAAACACCATATATTTT. The chain couples TRBV7-9 to TRBJ1-3; no firm D call. Deletions cut 5 bases from V and 0 bases from J, with 17 bases between. CDR3 length: 17 residues. Germline loops: CDR1 SEHNR, CDR2 FQNEAQ (reference sequence).

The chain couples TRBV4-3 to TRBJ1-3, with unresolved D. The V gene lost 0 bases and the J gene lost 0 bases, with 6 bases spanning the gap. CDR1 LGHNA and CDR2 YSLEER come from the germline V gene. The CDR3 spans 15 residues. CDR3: CASSQDLNSGNTIYF. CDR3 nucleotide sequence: TGCGCCAGCAGCCAAGATTTGAACTCTGGAAACACCATATATTTT.

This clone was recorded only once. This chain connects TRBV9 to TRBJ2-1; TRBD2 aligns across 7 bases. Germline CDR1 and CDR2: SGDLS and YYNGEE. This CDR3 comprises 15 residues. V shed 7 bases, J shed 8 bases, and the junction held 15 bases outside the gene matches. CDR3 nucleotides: TGTGCCAGCTCAAAGCGGGGAGGGACCATCGATGAGCAGTTCTTC. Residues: CASSKRGGTIDEQFF.